What follows are 8 T cell receptor beta chains derived from one specimen sequenced in a study of blood T cell repertoires in COVID-19. Profiled with immunoSEQ multiplex PCR; TCRdb holds only in-frame clones, not every one. The data show fewer than 300,000 clones, with 83% seen just once and 8.5% to 9.5% held by the top ten. The sequenced material came from peripheral blood. Source of these receptors: a woman between 50 and 59 years old who had recovered from COVID-19.

The genes are TRBV14 and TRBJ2-5, with D perhaps matching TRBD2 (6 bases). V lost 1 base, J lost 5 bases, and 14 bases lay in between. Germline V gives CDR1 SGHDN, CDR2 FVKESK. This CDR3 has 15 residues. Here the CDR3 reads CASSQGQTSLETQYF. The CDR3 bases are TGTGCCAGCAGCCAAGGACAGACTAGTTTGGAGACCCAGTACTTC.

CDR3 nucleotide sequence: TGCGCCAGCAGGCGCGGGGGCTTATCTAATGAAAAACTGTTTTTT. This sequence encodes CASRRGGLSNEKLFF. The chain carries TRBV5-1 and TRBJ1-4, with D maybe TRBD1 (6 bases). Germline CDR1 is SGHRS and CDR2 is YFSETQ. This CDR3 comprises 15 residues. V gave up 5 bases and J gave up 3 bases, with 14 bases separating them.

This chain uses TRBV12-5 with TRBJ2-5; 9 bases are shared with TRBD1. V lost 2 bases, J lost 4 bases, and 14 bases stayed unmatched. There are 18 residues in the CDR3. Germline V lookup: CDR1 LGHNT, CDR2 FRNRAP. The CDR3 sequence is CASGLYVTPGQGRETQYF. The CDR3 coding sequence is TGTGCTAGTGGTTTGTACGTGACTCCGGGACAGGGCCGAGAGACCCAGTACTTC.

In DNA, the CDR3 is TGTGCCAGCTCACCAAACAGGGGAGGACAAGAGACCCAGTACTTC. Translating gives CASSPNRGGQETQYF. The J gene is TRBJ2-5, the V gene TRBV18, with a possible D match to TRBD1 (7 bases). The CDR3 totals 15 residues. Trimming cost V 2 bases and J 2 bases, with 12 bases left between them. Germline V gene lookup returns CDR1 KGHSH and CDR2 LQKENI.

DNA of the CDR3: TGTGCCAGCAGCGTAGAGGAGTTGAGAAGCGGGGGGGCCTTCGGGGAGCTGTTTTTT. Amino acid sequence: CASSVEELRSGGAFGELFF. This chain links TRBV9 with TRBJ2-2; TRBD2 agrees at 10 bases. Germline V gene data show CDR1 as SGDLS and CDR2 as YYNGEE. V shed 0 bases, J shed 7 bases, and the junction held 15 bases outside the gene matches. There are 19 residues in the CDR3.

This clone was seen a single time. This sequence joins TRBV6-5 and TRBJ1-4; D gene unclear. Germline-derived CDR1 and CDR2 are MNHEY and SVGAGI. There are 13 residues in the CDR3. V was shortened by 2 bases and J by 5 bases, with 6 bases between the two germline ends. CDR3 residues: CASSYSLNEKLFF. In DNA form, the CDR3 reads TGTGCCAGCAGTTACAGCTTAAATGAAAAACTGTTTTTT.

This chain uses TRBV2 with TRBJ1-2; D is unresolved. CDR1 is SNHLY, CDR2 FYNNEI, per germline. Trimming shortened V by 5 bases and J by 8 bases, and 15 bases separated the two germline ends. The CDR3 has 13 amino acids. CDR3 DNA: TGTGCCAGCAGTTATCGGGGTTTGGGGGGCTACACCTTC. The encoded protein is CASSYRGLGGYTF.

V is TRBV6-6 and J is TRBJ1-1; 12 nucleotides agree with TRBD1. CDR1 and CDR2 from the germline V gene are MNHNY and SVGAGI (reference sequence). There are 16 residues in the CDR3. J gave up 5 bases and V 2 bases, and 6 bases lay outside the gene matches. In nucleotides, the CDR3 is TGTGCCAGCAGTTACGGGACAGGGGGCGTGAGGACTGAAGCTTTCTTT. This encodes CASSYGTGGVRTEAFF.